Each of the 4 T cell receptor beta chains below was sequenced from the same sample in a study of T cells after yellow fever vaccination (dated by TCRdb to the late 2010s). What the treatment or condition label conveys for this sample: live attenuated yellow fever vaccine strain. Libraries were built with 5' RACE. Instrument on record: Illumina NovaSeq 6000. Clones were called with MiXCR by TCRdb after fastp trimmed the public reads at Q25, and only in-frame beta chains were retained. CDR3 protein sequences are deduplicated, and each keeps its most common genes and DNA. For this sample the table gives about 220,000 distinct CDR3 sequences, of which 3% to 4% were detected only once. Of the sample, about 3% falls within the top ten clones. The sequencing here drew on CD4+ T cells sorted from PBMCs, taken 10 days after the yellow fever booster vaccination. These receptors came from a young man who received the YFV17D yellow fever vaccine.

This clonotype was observed many times. The CDR3 nucleotides are TGCAGTGCTATTGGGGCGAGCAATCAGCCCCAGCATTTT. Its translation is CSAIGASNQPQHF. The chain is built from TRBV20-1 and TRBJ1-5; maybe TRBD1 (5 bases). This CDR3 spans 13 amino acids. Trimming took 4 bases from V and 1 from J, leaving 8 bases between them. Germline V gene lookup returns CDR1 DFQATT and CDR2 SNEGSKA (reference sequence).

This clonotype has more than one count but fewer than ten. V and J are TRBV3-1 and TRBJ1-1; D unclear. Trimming cost V 3 bases and J 1 base, with 9 bases left between them. From germline, CDR1 is LGHDT and CDR2 YNNKEL (reference sequence). This CDR3 is built from 14 residues. DNA for the CDR3: TGTGCCAGCAGCCATGGAGACACGAACACTGAAGCTTTCTTT. This encodes CASSHGDTNTEAFF. The full variable domain, in which reference TRBV3-1 and TRBJ1-1 provide the parts outside the CDR3, is DTAVSQTPKYLVTQMGNDKSIKCEQNLGHDTMYWYKQDSKKFLKIMFSYNNKELIINETVPNRFSPKSPDKAHLNLHINSLELGDSAVYFCASSHGDTNTEAFFGQGTRLTVV.

This clonotype was seen at least ten times. The V call is TRBV7-2, the J call TRBJ2-1; 15 bases match TRBD2. Per germline, CDR1 SGHTA and CDR2 FQGNSA. J was trimmed by 7 bases and V by 7 bases; bases with no gene match: 8. This CDR3 region has 16 residues. CDR3 nucleotides: TGTGCCAGCAACCAGTTCGGGACTAGCGGGGGGAATGAGCAGTTCTTC. It is translated as CASNQFGTSGGNEQFF.

This clonotype showed up many times. J is TRBJ2-3 and V is TRBV7-9; 12 bases map to TRBD1. J was trimmed by 4 bases and V by 3 bases; bases with no gene match: 2. This CDR3 region has 15 residues. CDR1 is SEHNR, CDR2 FQNEAQ, per germline (reference sequence). The CDR3, as DNA: TGTGCCAGCAGCTTCGGGACAGGGGGCGCAGATACGCAGTATTTT. It translates to CASSFGTGGADTQYF. Combining the CDR3 with reference TRBV7-9 and TRBJ2-3 gives the whole variable domain DTGVSQNPRHKITKRGQNVTFRCDPISEHNRLYWYRQTLGQGPEFLTYFQNEAQLEKSRLLSDRFSAERPKGSFSTLEIQRTEQGDSAMYLCASSFGTGGADTQYFGPGTRLTVL.